This TCR beta chain was recovered during a study of multiple sclerosis patients with progressive multifocal leukoencephalopathy. The table lists this clone with a few counts. Sequencing was at survey level. Using immunoSEQ multiplex PCR, the repertoire was profiled, and TCRdb retains in-frame clones only, with some absent. The table shows about 31,000 clones, with roughly 85% occurring only once. With V trimmed by 2 bases and J by 5 bases, 8 bases remained unmatched. The CDR3 length is 16 residues. Per germline, CDR1 MNHEY and CDR2 SMNVEV (reference sequence). The time point was: time of PML onset. This TCR was recovered from a woman in her 30s with progressive multifocal leukoencephalopathy. J is TRBJ2-5 and V is TRBV27; 10 bases fit TRBD2. Sequencing was performed on PBMCs, taken from a patient treated with natalizumab. CDR3 sequence: CASSLGVAGGWETQYF. CDR3 sequence (DNA): TGTGCCAGCAGTTTAGGGGTAGCGGGGGGCTGGGAGACCCAGTACTTC.